This paragraph reports one TCR beta chain. This CDR3 comprises 14 residues. The germline V gene encodes CDR1 LNHDA and CDR2 SQIVND (reference sequence). Trimming shortened V by 5 bases and J by 2 bases, and 13 bases separated the two germline ends. This entry belongs to a study of CD8 T cells in Susac syndrome. Negative isolation yielded the CD8+ and CD4+ T cells, while FACS enriched the TEMRA cells. Random hexamers were used to reverse transcribe roughly 0.45 to 1 ug of RNA. TCRdb redid the calling of the immunoSEQ multiplex PCR reads with MiXCR, one entry per CDR3 protein. Counted here are 150,000 to 200,000 distinct CDR3 sequences, approximately 93% occurring once; the ten biggest clones make up almost 0.095%.

This clonotype was obtained from a human donor with multiple sclerosis. Sequencing used CD4+ T cells from PBMCs. V usage is TRBV19 and J usage is TRBJ2-7; D perhaps matches TRBD2 (6 bases). The CDR3: CASSGTGGPYEQYF. The CDR3 nucleotides are TGTGCCAGTAGTGGGACCGGGGGACCCTACGAGCAGTACTTC. Based on the CDR3 plus reference TRBV19 and TRBJ2-7, the full variable domain is DGGITQSPKYLFRKEGQNVTLSCEQNLNHDAMYWYRQDPGQGLRLIYYSQIVNDFQKGDIAEGYSVSREKKESFPLTVTSAQKNPTAFYLCASSGTGGPYEQYFGPGTRLTVT.